This T cell receptor (beta chain) was observed in a study of identifying expanded T cells in peripheral blood. Points from the study as a whole: Differentially abundant clones: approximately 1.3 between replicates, about 15 at 2 to 3 weeks, roughly 18 at four.

Produced via immunoSEQ multiplex PCR; TCRdb's table is partial and in-frame only. The sample lists around 130,000 clones; about 86% were seen once. Germline V CDR1 and CDR2: SGHDT, YYEEEE. This CDR3 has 17 amino acids. The junction had 2 bases not matched to a gene; V was cut back by 0 bases and J by 0 bases. Points on this clone: Its antigen remains unknown.

The J gene is TRBJ2-3, the V gene TRBV5-6, with 12 bases aligning to TRBD2. The sample taken for sequencing was blood. The receptor's source is a person aged 18 to 75 in good health. CDR3 protein: CASSLAGTSGSTDTQYF. DNA of the CDR3: TGTGCCAGCAGCTTGGCAGGGACTAGCGGGAGCACAGATACGCAGTATTTT.